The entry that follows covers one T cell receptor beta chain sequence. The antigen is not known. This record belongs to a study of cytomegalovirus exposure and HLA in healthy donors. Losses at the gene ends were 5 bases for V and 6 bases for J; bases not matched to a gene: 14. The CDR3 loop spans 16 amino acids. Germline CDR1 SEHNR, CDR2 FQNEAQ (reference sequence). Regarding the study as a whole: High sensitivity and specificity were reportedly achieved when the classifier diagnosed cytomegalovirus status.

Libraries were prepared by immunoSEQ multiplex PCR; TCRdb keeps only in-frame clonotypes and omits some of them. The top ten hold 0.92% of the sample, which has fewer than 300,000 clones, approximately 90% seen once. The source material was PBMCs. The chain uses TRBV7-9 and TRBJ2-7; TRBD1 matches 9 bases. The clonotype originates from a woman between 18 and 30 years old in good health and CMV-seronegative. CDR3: CASSIGPGQGEGEQYF. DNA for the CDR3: TGTGCCAGCAGCATCGGGCCGGGACAGGGAGAGGGCGAGCAGTACTTC.